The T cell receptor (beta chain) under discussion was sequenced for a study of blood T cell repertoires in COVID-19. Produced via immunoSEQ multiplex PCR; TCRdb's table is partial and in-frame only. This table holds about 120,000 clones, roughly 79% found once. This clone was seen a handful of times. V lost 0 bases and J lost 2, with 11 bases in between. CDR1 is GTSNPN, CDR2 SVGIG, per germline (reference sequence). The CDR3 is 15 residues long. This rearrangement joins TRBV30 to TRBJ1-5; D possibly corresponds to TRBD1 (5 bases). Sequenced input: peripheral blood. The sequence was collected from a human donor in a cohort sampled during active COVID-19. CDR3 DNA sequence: TGTGCCTGGAGTGTTTCAGGGTTCGGCAATCAGCCCCAGCATTTT. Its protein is CAWSVSGFGNQPQHF.